This passage covers 7 T cell receptor beta chains from one sample sequenced in a study of molecular identifiers for immune sequencing clone quantification (dated by TCRdb to the late 2010s). Libraries were prepared through PCR. Instrument used: NextSeq 500. TCRdb redid the processing of the public reads, applying fastp at Q25 and MiXCR, and retained in-frame beta chains. Every entry covers one CDR3 protein and lists the most common genes and DNA from its rows. The sample yields 100,000 or so distinct CDR3 sequences; under 40% were counted once. The ten most abundant clones make up 4% to 5% of the sample. The sequencing sample was made of naive CD8+ T cells from blood, with Jurkat cell RNA spiked in. What the cell subset or site label conveys for this sample: FACS-sorted CD8+CD4-CCR7+CD45RA+ naive T cells. The receptor set was obtained from a human donor in good health. Some libraries in this study had Jurkat cell RNA spiked in.

The chain is built from TRBV27 and TRBJ1-5; no reliable D call. V lost 4 bases and J lost 6, with 10 bases in between. Germline loops: CDR1 MNHEY, CDR2 SMNVEV (reference sequence). The CDR3 has 13 amino acids. CDR3 sequence reads: CASSYRAGQPQHF. The CDR3 coding sequence is TGTGCCAGCAGTTACCGTGCCGGTCAGCCCCAGCATTTT.

With regard to this clonotype: This may come from a read error, since a much larger clone is one base off. J is TRBJ2-2 and V is TRBV20-1; D is unclear. The CDR3 has 13 residues. Per germline, CDR1 DFQATT and CDR2 SNEGSKA (reference sequence). The CDR3 sequence: CSARTGVEGLLYF. The DNA for the CDR3 is TGCAGTGCTAGAACGGGTGTTGAAGGATTGCTGTATTTT.

The gene calls are TRBV19 and TRBJ1-1; D perhaps matches TRBD1 (5 bases). The germline V gene has CDR1 LNHDA and CDR2 SQIVND (reference sequence). There are 15 residues in the CDR3. The V and J ends lost 3 bases and 6 bases respectively, with 17 bases between them. The CDR3 bases are TGTGCCAGTAGTATGTCCGGGGAATGGGACCCTGAAGCTTTCTTT. Its protein product is CASSMSGEWDPEAFF.

The chain recombines TRBV27 with TRBJ2-7; D is unclear. Germline assignment: CDR1 MNHEY and CDR2 SMNVEV (reference sequence). The CDR3 has 13 amino acids. V lost 6 bases and J lost 6, with 15 bases in between. As DNA, the CDR3 is TGTGCCAGCAGCCTTCTGGTTGGGGTCGAGCAGTACTTC. This encodes CASSLLVGVEQYF.

About this clonotype itself: Sequence at one end of the junction differs from germline and may be a read error. The chain uses TRBV12-3 or TRBV12-4 and TRBJ2-6; 7 nucleotides align to TRBD1. The CDR3 runs 18 residues. The CDR3 coding sequence is TGTGCCAGCAGTATAGCAGTCTTAGGGGGCGCTGGGGCCAACGTCCTGACTTTC. Its translation: CASSIAVLGGAGANVLTF.

Notes on this clonotype: This clone may be a read error of a much larger clone one base away. The rearrangement joins TRBV7-2 to TRBJ1-1; tentatively, D is TRBD1 (5 bases). The CDR3 runs 13 residues. V was cut by 5 bases and J by 3 bases, with 10 bases left in between. Looked up from germline, CDR1 is SGHTA and CDR2 is FQGNSA. CDR3 nucleotides: TGTGCCAGCAGCGGCGGGGCCCACACTGAAGCTTTCTTT. Translation gives CASSGGAHTEAFF.

This chain connects TRBV7-6 to TRBJ2-7; no reliable D call. V was trimmed by 5 bases and J by 9 bases, leaving 11 bases between them. Germline CDR1 SGHVS, CDR2 FNYEAQ. This CDR3 spans 11 amino acids. The CDR3, as DNA: TGTGCCAGCAGCATGTGTACGTCGCAGTACTTC. Its translation: CASSMCTSQYF. The complete variable domain, with remaining parts taken from reference TRBV7-6 and TRBJ2-7, reads GAGVSQSPRYKVTKRGQDVALRCDPISGHVSLYWYRQALGQGPEFLTYFNYEAQQDKSGLPNDRFSAERPEGSISTLTIQRTEQRDSAMYRCASSMCTSQYFGPGTRLTVT.